This T cell receptor beta chain was documented in a study of T cell responses to AZD1222 COVID-19 vaccine. Repertoires were generated with immunoSEQ multiplex PCR, while TCRdb's copy carries only in-frame clones and drops some. The sample lists about 150,000 clones, about 89% seen once, with less than 1.5% in the top ten. Germline assignment: CDR1 SGHNT and CDR2 YYREEE (reference sequence). CDR3 length equals 16 residues. J was trimmed by 0 bases and V by 4 bases; bases with no gene match: 6. This TCR came from an adult who received the AZD1222 COVID-19 vaccine. The chain combines TRBV5-4 with TRBJ2-7; 11 nucleotides match TRBD2. This sample comprised peripheral blood, obtained 28 days after the second AZD1222 dose. CDR3 sequence reads: CASSTRLAGTSYEQYF. In DNA form, the CDR3 reads TGTGCCAGCAGCACCAGACTAGCGGGGACCTCCTACGAGCAGTACTTC.